The table lists the clone carrying this T cell receptor (beta chain) with a few counts. Its antigen is still unknown. The data originate from a study of beta chain features in type 1 diabetes. Study-wide points: Researchers reported that naive, central memory and Treg TCRB repertoires appeared more similar in patients than in healthy donors. The study found fewer insertions and more deletions at VDJ junctions in type 1 diabetes patients.

Expressed TCRB transcripts were sequenced, since all the RNA that had been isolated was reverse transcribed. Across stem cell-like memory T cell samples, reads averaged about 930,000. Repertoires were generated with immunoSEQ multiplex PCR, while TCRdb's copy carries only in-frame clones and drops some. The repertoire holds under 90,000 clones, with about a third as singletons. This clonotype was sampled from a young woman in good health. Input material: stem cell memory CD4+ T cells from blood.

The CDR3 protein is CASYGQVAEAFF. In DNA, the CDR3 is TGTGCCAGCTACGGACAGGTGGCTGAAGCTTTCTTT. The chain carries TRBV6-5 and TRBJ1-1; 7 nucleotides agree with TRBD1. Germline V lookup: CDR1 MNHEY, CDR2 SVGAGI. The CDR3 sequence is 12 residues long. J gave up 6 bases and V 8 bases, and 6 bases lay outside the gene matches.